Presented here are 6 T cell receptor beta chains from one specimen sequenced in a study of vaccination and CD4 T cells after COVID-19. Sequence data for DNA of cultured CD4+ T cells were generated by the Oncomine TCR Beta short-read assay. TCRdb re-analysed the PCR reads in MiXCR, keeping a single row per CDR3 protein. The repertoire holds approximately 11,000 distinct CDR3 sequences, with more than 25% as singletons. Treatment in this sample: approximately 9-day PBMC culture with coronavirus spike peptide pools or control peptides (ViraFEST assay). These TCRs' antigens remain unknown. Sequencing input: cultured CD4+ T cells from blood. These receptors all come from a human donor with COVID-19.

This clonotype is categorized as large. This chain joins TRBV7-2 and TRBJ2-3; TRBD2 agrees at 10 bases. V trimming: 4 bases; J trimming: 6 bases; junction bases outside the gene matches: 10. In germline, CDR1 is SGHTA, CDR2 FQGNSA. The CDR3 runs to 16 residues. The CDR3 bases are TGTGCCAGCAGCTCCCGGACTAGCGGCTCCGTGGATACGCAGTATTTT. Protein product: CASSSRTSGSVDTQYF.

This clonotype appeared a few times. In nucleotides, the CDR3 is TGTGCCATCACAAGGTCTAGCGGGTCTTCCTACGAGCAGTACTTC. It yields the protein CAITRSSGSSYEQYF. This sequence joins TRBV10-3 and TRBJ2-7; TRBD2 aligns across 8 bases. V dropped 7 bases and J dropped 1; count of bases not matched to a gene: 9. The CDR3 runs to 15 residues. Germline CDR1 reads ENHRY; CDR2 reads SYGVKD.

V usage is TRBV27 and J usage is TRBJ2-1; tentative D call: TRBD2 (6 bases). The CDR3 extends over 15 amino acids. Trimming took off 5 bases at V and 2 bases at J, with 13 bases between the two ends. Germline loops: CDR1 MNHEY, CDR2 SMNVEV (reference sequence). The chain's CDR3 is CASSPRLDTYNEQFF. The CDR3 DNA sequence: TGTGCCAGCAGTCCGAGACTAGACACCTACAATGAGCAGTTCTTC.

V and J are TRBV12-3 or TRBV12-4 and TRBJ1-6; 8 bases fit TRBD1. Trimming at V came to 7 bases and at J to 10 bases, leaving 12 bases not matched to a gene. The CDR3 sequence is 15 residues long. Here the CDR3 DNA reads TGTGCCAGCAAGAGACAGGGGACGAGCGACTCACCCCTCCACTTT. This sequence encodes CASKRQGTSDSPLHF.

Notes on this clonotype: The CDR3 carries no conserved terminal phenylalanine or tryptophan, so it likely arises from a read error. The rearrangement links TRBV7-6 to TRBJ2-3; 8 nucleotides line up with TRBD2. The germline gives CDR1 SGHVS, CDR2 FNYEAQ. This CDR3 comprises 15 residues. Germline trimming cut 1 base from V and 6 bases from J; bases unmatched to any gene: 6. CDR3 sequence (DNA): TGTGCCAGCAGCTTAGTAGACGGACTAGCCGATACGCAGTATTCT. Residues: CASSLVDGLADTQYS.

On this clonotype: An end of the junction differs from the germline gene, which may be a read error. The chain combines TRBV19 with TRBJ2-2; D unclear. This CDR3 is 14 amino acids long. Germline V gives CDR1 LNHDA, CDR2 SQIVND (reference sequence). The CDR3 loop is CASRVERYTGQLFF. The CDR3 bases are TGTGCCAGTAGGGTGGAGAGGTACACCGGGCAGCTGTTTTTT.